This T cell receptor beta chain was documented in a study of T cell repertoires in cytomegalovirus infection. Study context: CMV infection plus the matching HLA type was flagged by public TCR beta signatures.

In TCRdb, the reads were re-called with MiXCR into one record per CDR3 protein. Counted here are about 200,000 distinct CDR3 sequences, roughly 9% occurring once; the ten biggest clones make up around 4.4%. Trimming stripped 2 bases from V and 5 bases from J, with 12 bases between. CDR3 length: 14 amino acids. The germline gives CDR1 MNHNY, CDR2 SVGAGI (reference sequence). Overall study findings and caveats: The study found HLA-C-restricted CMV-specific TCR beta clonotypes dominating the ex vivo response. Using cumulative public TCR beta family frequency, the authors identified those who carried CMV together with the relevant HLA.

Ten or more counts support this clonotype. Its antigen is undetermined. This sequence originates from a human donor in good health (CMV status not recorded). Some clones in this sample may be carry-over from other donors' samples. V is TRBV6-6 and J is TRBJ1-1; tentatively, D is TRBD1 (6 bases). Specimen: PBMCs. The CDR3 DNA reads TGTGCCAGCAGTTACGATACAGGGAGGACTGAAGCTTTCTTT. This codes for CASSYDTGRTEAFF.